The source of this TCR beta chain is a study of technical replicates of blood from a handful of donors. Method: immunoSEQ multiplex PCR; TCRdb's copy keeps in-frame clones and lacks some. The sample includes roughly 85,000 clones, 94% of them seen just once. What was sequenced was T cells isolated from PBMCs. This sequence originates from a human donor in good health.

The CDR3 loop reads CSVEDRGSYGYTF. For the CDR3, the DNA is TGCAGCGTTGAAGATCGGGGTAGCTATGGCTACACCTTC. This chain connects TRBV29-1 to TRBJ1-2; D ambiguous. V lost 0 bases to trimming and J lost 4 bases, with 9 bases between them. There are 13 residues in the CDR3. CDR1 is SQVTM and CDR2 is ANQGSEA in the germline V gene.